This T cell receptor (beta chain) emerged from a study of shared clonotypes between healthy human individuals (dated by TCRdb to about 2020). For context, the study as a whole: The cohort comprised two women and a few men aged 18 to 49 years. For each donor, CD4 naive and CD4 memory were each run on three plates, CD8 naive on two plates, and CD8 memory on one plate. Blood TCR repertoires of about 5 healthy adults were deeply sequenced to estimate repertoire size and the extent of clonotype sharing between individuals. To increase sequencing depth and limit assay-specific biases, TCR repertoire library preparation and sequencing were carried out by different laboratories using diverse techniques. Between about 0.8 and 9.5 billion PBMCs per donor were obtained by leukapheresis. Overall study outcomes, separate from this receptor: Larger estimated clonotype richness was generally found for naive subsets than for memory subsets. Compared with non-shared clonotypes, the clonotypes found in all four sorted-subset donors had higher generation probabilities. Because the study included only a small number of donors, the genetic and exposure-history diversity represented was limited. Incomplete sequencing was indicated by rarefaction of sorted-subset datasets, despite the large sequencing depth. Sampling was restricted to blood, and TCR repertoires in tissue are likely to differ from TCR repertoires in blood. Based on pairwise subsampling, the degree of clonotype sharing among donors was expected to be affected by sequencing depth. Sharing across four donors was observed for about 5% of naive CD4, about 4% of naive CD8, over 2% of memory CD4, and less than 0.45% of memory CD8 clonotypes.

TCR CDR3 regions were amplified from genomic DNA by multiplex PCR using the deep immunoSEQ assay. For each cell subset, the extracted genomic DNA was distributed evenly across all wells of several immunoSEQ 96-well plates, and each plate served as one replicate. Each replicate PCR for sorted subsets received about 180 ng genomic DNA, equal to roughly 29,000 T cell genomes. Purified libraries were quantified with a Qubit 3.0 fluorometer, sized on a Bioanalyzer 2100, and re-quantified with the KAPA Library Quantification kit. Each immunoSEQ 96-well plate was sequenced on its own single-read 150-cycle Illumina NextSeq 550 flow cell. In the original analysis: The immunoSEQ output contained only junctional sequences without quality scores, so filtering could not match that applied to full-length reads. Sequences were annotated with PyIR, a Python wrapper for IgBLAST v1.9, using IMGT germline references to assign V/J genes and CDR3. Reads were removed for weak V/J assignments (E-value above 1e-6), missing CDR3, stop codons, out-of-frame junctions, or ambiguous translated residues. V3J clonotypes were defined as sequences sharing an identical inferred V gene, J gene, and CDR3 amino acid sequence. The percentage overlap between two repertoires was calculated by dividing the number of shared unique clonotypes by the size of the smaller repertoire. Three approaches were used to assess repertoire richness: RTK rarefaction, the Chao1 estimator, and Recon v2.1 estimates of unobserved clonotypes. Generation probabilities were computed with OLGA for all TCRbeta clonotypes obtained by the gDNA method from several donors. The immuneACCESS repertoire file appears here via TCRdb, limited to in-frame rearrangements. These files lack a portion of the clones; in checked studies, under half of the deficit traces to unresolved V genes, and the cause of the others is not known. Clonal size and the V and J genes are those of that table, whereas D and trimming came from the DNA. The sample table records about 92,000 clones; about 70% of these occur just once. Around half of the sample is taken by the ten largest.

The CDR3 starts with the cysteine, ends with the phenylalanine, and has 14 residues. This entry keeps only the CDR3 DNA: 42 bases, framed from base 1. The donors were healthy, HIV-negative adults with no recently reported acute infections or vaccinations. Every donor was a Caucasian adult residing in Nashville, Tennessee, USA. CD8 memory samples were composed of magnetically selected CD45RO+ cells combined with CCR7-negative CD45RA+ effector memory (TemRA) cells. After blood collection by leukapheresis, PBMCs were isolated using Ficoll-Histopaque density gradient centrifugation and then cryopreserved in the vapor phase of liquid nitrogen. Purity and quantity of every magnetically sorted T cell population were checked by analytical flow cytometry. Each sorted fraction had its genomic DNA isolated and then quantified by UV absorbance on a Nanodrop 2000c. For this clone: Its antigen remains undetermined. Base qualities were left out, and no much larger clone turns up one base away.

Recombination connected TRBV21-1 to TRBJ2-7. TRBV21-1 is a pseudogene segment. Sequencing was done on a sample of memory CD8+ T cells sorted from blood. The label giving this sample's cell subset or site can be read as: CD45RO+ cells pooled with CCR7-negative TemRA cells. The sequence was collected from a man aged 25-45 years in good health. The DNA sequence reads TGTGCCAGCAGATACCGGGACCCCAACTACGAGCAGTACTTC. It encodes CASRYRDPNYEQYF.